Shown below are 27 T cell receptor beta chains from a single sample sequenced in a study of blood T cell repertoires in COVID-19. Sequenced by immunoSEQ multiplex PCR; TCRdb stores in-frame clones only, minus some. The sample yields approximately 200,000 clones, roughly nine tenths seen once. Sequencing was done on a sample of PBMCs or T cells enriched from blood (not recorded which). These receptors were taken from a woman aged 40 to 50 with acute COVID-19.

The chain carries TRBV5-1 and TRBJ1-3; 7 bases are a match to TRBD1. The CDR3 length is 14 residues. Looked up from germline, CDR1 is SGHRS and CDR2 is YFSETQ. The junction had 0 bases not matched to a gene; V was cut back by 3 bases and J by 0 bases. The CDR3 nucleotides are TGCGCCAGCAGCTCAGGGGGCTCTGGAAACACCATATATTTT. Its protein product is CASSSGGSGNTIYF.

This chain joins TRBV7-9 and TRBJ1-2, with TRBD1 matching over 9 bases. After removal of 2 bases from V and 5 bases from J, the junction contained 6 bases not matched to a gene. The germline CDR1 and CDR2 sequences are SEHNR and FQNEAQ (reference sequence). The CDR3 runs 15 residues. CDR3 protein: CASSLTQTGGYGYTF. For the CDR3, the DNA is TGTGCCAGCAGCTTAACCCAGACAGGGGGATATGGCTACACCTTC.

This sequence joins TRBV6-1 and TRBJ1-1; the D gene is possibly TRBD1 (5 bases). In germline, CDR1 is MNHNS, CDR2 SASEGT. V was trimmed by 2 bases and J by 0 bases, leaving 13 bases between them. The CDR3 extends over 16 amino acids. Here the CDR3 DNA reads TGTGCCAGCAGTGAAAGGGTGACAGCAATGAACACTGAAGCTTTCTTT. Translating it yields CASSERVTAMNTEAFF.

The V call is TRBV9, the J call TRBJ2-1; 7 nucleotides line up with TRBD1. CDR3 length equals 16 residues. CDR1 SGDLS and CDR2 YYNGEE come from the germline V gene. V lost 4 bases, J lost 0 bases, and 7 bases stayed unmatched. CDR3 sequence reads: CASSPKQGISYNEQFF. The CDR3 DNA reads as TGTGCCAGCAGCCCCAAACAGGGGATCTCCTACAATGAGCAGTTCTTC.

The chain carries TRBV9 and TRBJ2-3, with 7 bases that match TRBD1. Looked up from germline, CDR1 is SGDLS and CDR2 is YYNGEE. The CDR3 length is 14 residues. V trimming: 4 bases; J trimming: 4 bases; junction bases outside the gene matches: 6. This CDR3 is CASSPRQGSDTQYF. The CDR3 DNA follows: TGTGCCAGCAGCCCCCGACAGGGCTCAGATACGCAGTATTTT.

V usage is TRBV4-2 and J usage is TRBJ2-2; 12 nucleotides align to TRBD2. In germline, CDR1 is LGHNA, CDR2 YNFKEQ. CDR3 length equals 18 residues. V lost 6 bases and J lost 1; bases outside the gene matches: 9. DNA of the CDR3: TGTGCCAGCAGACACACTAGCGGGGGGCTACAGAACACCGGGGAGCTGTTTTTT. This gives the protein CASRHTSGGLQNTGELFF.

The rearrangement links TRBV6-2 or TRBV6-3 to TRBJ1-2, with 9 bases identical to TRBD1. CDR3 length: 14 residues. The germline V gene has CDR1 MNHEY and CDR2 SVGEGT. V shed 0 bases, J shed 10 bases, and the junction held 6 bases outside the gene matches. This CDR3 is CASSYSRGQGPYTF. The CDR3 DNA follows: TGTGCCAGCAGTTACTCGAGGGGACAGGGCCCCTACACCTTC.

The chain links TRBV11-2 to TRBJ2-7; D uncertain. The CDR3 has 15 residues. The germline V gene has CDR1 SGHAT and CDR2 FQNNGV. Deletions cut 1 base from V and 5 bases from J, with 15 bases between. CDR3: CASSLVGNQGDEQYF. CDR3 sequence (DNA): TGTGCCAGCAGCTTAGTCGGCAATCAAGGAGACGAGCAGTACTTC.

This sequence joins TRBV4-3 and TRBJ1-4; D may be TRBD1 (5 bases). V lost 0 bases, J lost 7 bases, and 12 bases lay in between. The CDR3 has 15 amino acids. Germline CDR1 reads LGHNA; CDR2 reads YSLEER. The CDR3 DNA sequence: TGCGCCAGCAGCCAAGATTACAGGTCGAGTGAAAAACTGTTTTTT. Protein sequence: CASSQDYRSSEKLFF.

V is TRBV24-1 and J is TRBJ2-3, with D unresolved. From germline, CDR1 is KGHDR and CDR2 SFDVKD. This CDR3 is built from 14 residues. V lost 2 bases and J 4 bases, leaving 9 bases between the germline ends. This chain's CDR3 is CATSDSQMPDTQYF. CDR3 nucleotides: TGTGCCACCAGTGATTCCCAGATGCCAGATACGCAGTATTTT.

The chain uses TRBV11-2 and TRBJ1-1; tentatively, D is TRBD1 (6 bases). The CDR3 is 17 amino acids. Germline-derived CDR1 and CDR2 are SGHAT and FQNNGV. The V end was cut by 5 bases, the J end by 1 base, with 20 bases between. The CDR3 DNA reads TGTGCCAGCAGCCCCCAGGGGCTGGTGGTTGGGAACACTGAAGCTTTCTTT. The encoded protein is CASSPQGLVVGNTEAFF.

The chain combines TRBV4-3 with TRBJ2-7; the match to TRBD2 covers 10 bases. Germline-derived CDR1 and CDR2 are LGHNA and YSLEER. V shed 0 bases and J 5 bases; nucleotides not matched to a gene: 7. CDR3 size: 16 residues. The CDR3 region has the DNA TGCGCCAGCAGCCAAGATACGGCTAGCGGGAGCAACGAGCAGTACTTC. Translation gives CASSQDTASGSNEQYF.

Comment on this clone: The sample has other DNA sequences that encode this CDR3 too. The chain employs TRBV7-8 and TRBJ2-1; tentatively, D is TRBD1 (6 bases). The V and J ends lost 5 bases and 4 bases respectively, with 9 bases between them. Germline V gives CDR1 SGHVS, CDR2 FQNEAQ. CDR3 length equals 13 residues. DNA of the CDR3: TGTGCCAGCAGCCCACAGGGTTACAATGAGCAGTTCTTC. This gives the protein CASSPQGYNEQFF.

The CDR3 DNA reads TGTGCCAGCAGTGGGGGACTAGCGGGGAGCACAGATACGCAGTATTTT. It codes for CASSGGLAGSTDTQYF. The chain is built from TRBV2 and TRBJ2-3; 13 bases match TRBD2. The CDR3 extends over 16 amino acids. CDR1 and CDR2 (germline): SNHLY, FYNNEI. J was trimmed by 0 bases and V by 4 bases; bases with no gene match: 1.

The chain uses TRBV14 and TRBJ2-7; D not resolved. The germline V gene has CDR1 SGHDN and CDR2 FVKESK. Trimming cost V 4 bases and J 4 bases, with 11 bases left between them. The CDR3 has 13 amino acids. The CDR3 protein is CASSPLNGYEQYF. Here the CDR3 DNA reads TGTGCCAGCAGCCCTTTAAACGGTTACGAGCAGTACTTC.

This rearrangement joins TRBV6-6 to TRBJ2-1, with 11 nucleotides matching TRBD2. From germline, CDR1 is MNHNY and CDR2 SVGAGI (reference sequence). Unmatched junction bases numbered 7, after V lost 5 bases and J lost 7 bases. This CDR3 has 15 amino acids. The CDR3 loop is CASSQLAGVGNEQFF. The DNA for the CDR3 is TGTGCCAGCAGTCAACTAGCGGGGGTGGGGAATGAGCAGTTCTTC.

The chain combines TRBV27 with TRBJ2-3; a weak D match, TRBD2 (5 bases). The CDR3 is made up of 15 amino acids. Between the trimmed V and J ends, which lost 5 bases and 1 base, there was a span of 13 bases. Germline V gives CDR1 MNHEY, CDR2 SMNVEV (reference sequence). CDR3 in amino acids: CASSTTRLGTDTQYF. The DNA for the CDR3 is TGTGCCAGCAGTACAACTAGGTTGGGCACAGATACGCAGTATTTT.

The rearrangement joins TRBV7-2 to TRBJ2-5; 11 bases are shared with TRBD2. The CDR3 has 19 amino acids. V gave up 1 base and J gave up 1 base; unmatched junction bases: 11. In germline, CDR1 is SGHTA, CDR2 FQGNSA. The chain's CDR3 is CASSLVAGISGRGQETQYF. For the CDR3, the DNA is TGTGCCAGCAGCTTAGTGGCCGGGATTAGCGGGAGGGGCCAAGAGACCCAGTACTTC.

The chain recombines TRBV3-1 (or the pseudogene TRBV3-2) with TRBJ2-3; 7 bases are a match to TRBD2. This CDR3 has 19 residues. Germline-derived CDR1 and CDR2 are LGHDT and YNNKEL (reference sequence). Unmatched junction bases numbered 21, after V lost 5 bases and J lost 4 bases. The CDR3 DNA sequence: TGTGCCAGCAGCGCAAAAGGTGGGGGGGAGGGCCATAGGGCAGATACGCAGTATTTT. Its translation is CASSAKGGGEGHRADTQYF.

The rearrangement joins TRBV28 to TRBJ2-5, with 9 bases aligning to TRBD1. The CDR3 is 13 amino acids. CDR1 MDHEN and CDR2 SYDVKM come from the germline V gene. Unmatched junction bases numbered 3, after V lost 6 bases and J lost 4 bases. This CDR3 is CASSPDRGETQYF. The CDR3, as DNA: TGTGCCAGCAGCCCGGACAGGGGAGAGACCCAGTACTTC.

CDR3 sequence: CASSLAVGLGAGGYNEQFF. The CDR3 region has the DNA TGTGCCAGCAGCTTAGCGGTTGGGCTTGGAGCGGGTGGCTACAATGAGCAGTTCTTC. This rearrangement joins TRBV7-9 to TRBJ2-1; D possibly corresponds to TRBD2 (6 bases). The CDR3 is 19 residues long. The V end lost 0 bases, the J end lost 3 bases, and 21 bases lay between the germline ends. In germline, CDR1 is SEHNR, CDR2 FQNEAQ (reference sequence).

The chain links TRBV15 to TRBJ1-4, with TRBD1 matching over 7 bases. Germline V gene lookup returns CDR1 LNHNV and CDR2 YYDKDF (reference sequence). Unmatched junction bases numbered 4, after V lost 1 base and J lost 5 bases. The CDR3 covers 15 residues. The CDR3 nucleotides are TGTGCCACCAGCAGAGTGCGACAGGGAAATGAAAAACTGTTTTTT. This gives the protein CATSRVRQGNEKLFF.

The V and J genes are TRBV29-1 and TRBJ2-1; TRBD2 agrees at 10 bases. The CDR3 is 14 amino acids. CDR1 and CDR2 from the germline V gene are SQVTM and ANQGSEA. V trimming: 8 bases; J trimming: 8 bases; junction bases outside the gene matches: 12. In DNA form, the CDR3 reads TGCAGCCATCCTGGAGCGGGGGGGTTATATGAGCAGTTCTTC. Translating gives CSHPGAGGLYEQFF.

The genes are TRBV5-1 and TRBJ2-2; 13 nucleotides match TRBD2. Trimming removed 0 bases from V and 6 bases from J; junction bases left unmatched: 5. Germline lookup yields CDR1 SGHRS and CDR2 YFSETQ. This CDR3 contains 17 residues. CDR3 loop: CASSLELAGGPAGELFF. The CDR3 DNA reads TGCGCCAGCAGCTTGGAACTAGCGGGAGGGCCTGCCGGGGAGCTGTTTTTT.

This chain connects TRBV7-6 to TRBJ2-1; 7 bases are a match to TRBD2. Trimming took 2 bases from V and 4 from J; bases not matched to a gene: 8. The CDR3 is 16 amino acids. CDR1 is SGHVS, CDR2 FNYEAQ, per germline. CDR3 coding DNA: TGTGCCAGCAGCTTACGGGCTAGCGGAGATTACAATGAGCAGTTCTTC. Protein product: CASSLRASGDYNEQFF.

The CDR3 coding sequence is TGTGCCAGCAGTTTACTCGGAGACGAAGCTTTCTTT. This encodes CASSLLGDEAFF. The chain links TRBV28 to TRBJ1-1; D not resolved. The CDR3 consists of 12 residues. Trimming removed 2 bases at V and 8 bases at J, with 9 bases between. Per germline, CDR1 MDHEN and CDR2 SYDVKM.

This clone was detected only once. This chain connects TRBV27 to TRBJ1-1; no reliable D call. Trimming took off 6 bases at V and 4 bases at J, with 6 bases between the two ends. Germline V lookup: CDR1 MNHEY, CDR2 SMNVEV (reference sequence). This CDR3 is built from 11 residues. CDR3: CASRGGTEAFF. The CDR3 DNA follows: TGTGCCAGCAGGGGAGGCACTGAAGCTTTCTTT.